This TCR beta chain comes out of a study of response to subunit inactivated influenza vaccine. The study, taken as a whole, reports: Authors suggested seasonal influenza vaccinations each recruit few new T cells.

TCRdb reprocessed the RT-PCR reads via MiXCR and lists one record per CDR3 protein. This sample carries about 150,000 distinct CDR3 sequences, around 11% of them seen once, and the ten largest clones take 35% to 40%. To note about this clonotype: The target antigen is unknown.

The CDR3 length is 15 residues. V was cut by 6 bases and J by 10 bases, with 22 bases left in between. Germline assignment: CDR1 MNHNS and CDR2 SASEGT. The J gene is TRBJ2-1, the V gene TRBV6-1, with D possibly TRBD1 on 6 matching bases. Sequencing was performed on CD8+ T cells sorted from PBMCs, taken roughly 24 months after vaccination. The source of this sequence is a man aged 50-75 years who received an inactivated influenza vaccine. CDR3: CASSVVLGGNKEQFF. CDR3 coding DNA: TGTGCCAGCAGCGTAGTATTAGGGGGTAATAAAGAGCAGTTCTTC.